What follows describes a single TCR beta chain. Its target antigen remains unknown. The record has no base qualities; no much larger clone is one base away. Libraries were constructed by RT-PCR. Sequencer: NextSeq 550. TCRdb took the public reads, trimmed them with fastp at Q25, ran MiXCR for clone calling and kept in-frame beta chains. Each CDR3 protein appears once, grouped with its most common genes and DNA. The sample table contains approximately 430,000 distinct CDR3 sequences; only one count was recorded for 16% of them. The top ten clones comprise 6% to 8% of the sample. These data come from a study of patients and donors after allogeneic stem cell transplantation (dated by TCRdb to between 2020 and 2021). Ends trimmed: V by 4 bases, J by 6 bases; bases unmatched to a gene: 7. CDR1 and CDR2 are drawn from the germline V gene (reference sequence): SEHNR, FQNEAQ. The CDR3 numbers 15 residues from cysteine through phenylalanine. Solely the CDR3 DNA is kept, with 45 bases framed from the first base.

Sequencing was carried out using blood, either unsorted or a sorted T cell fraction (not recorded which). The receptor was derived from a human donor who was either an allogeneic HSCT recipient or a stem cell or donor lymphocyte infusion donor (not recorded which). It is not recorded whose cells these are; they may come from a transplant donor. The chain couples TRBV7-9 to TRBJ2-1, with TRBD1 matching 9 junction bases. The bases are TGTGCCAGCAGCTCCTACAGGGGGCGCACCAATGAGCAGTTCTTC. The encoded protein is CASSSYRGRTNEQFF.